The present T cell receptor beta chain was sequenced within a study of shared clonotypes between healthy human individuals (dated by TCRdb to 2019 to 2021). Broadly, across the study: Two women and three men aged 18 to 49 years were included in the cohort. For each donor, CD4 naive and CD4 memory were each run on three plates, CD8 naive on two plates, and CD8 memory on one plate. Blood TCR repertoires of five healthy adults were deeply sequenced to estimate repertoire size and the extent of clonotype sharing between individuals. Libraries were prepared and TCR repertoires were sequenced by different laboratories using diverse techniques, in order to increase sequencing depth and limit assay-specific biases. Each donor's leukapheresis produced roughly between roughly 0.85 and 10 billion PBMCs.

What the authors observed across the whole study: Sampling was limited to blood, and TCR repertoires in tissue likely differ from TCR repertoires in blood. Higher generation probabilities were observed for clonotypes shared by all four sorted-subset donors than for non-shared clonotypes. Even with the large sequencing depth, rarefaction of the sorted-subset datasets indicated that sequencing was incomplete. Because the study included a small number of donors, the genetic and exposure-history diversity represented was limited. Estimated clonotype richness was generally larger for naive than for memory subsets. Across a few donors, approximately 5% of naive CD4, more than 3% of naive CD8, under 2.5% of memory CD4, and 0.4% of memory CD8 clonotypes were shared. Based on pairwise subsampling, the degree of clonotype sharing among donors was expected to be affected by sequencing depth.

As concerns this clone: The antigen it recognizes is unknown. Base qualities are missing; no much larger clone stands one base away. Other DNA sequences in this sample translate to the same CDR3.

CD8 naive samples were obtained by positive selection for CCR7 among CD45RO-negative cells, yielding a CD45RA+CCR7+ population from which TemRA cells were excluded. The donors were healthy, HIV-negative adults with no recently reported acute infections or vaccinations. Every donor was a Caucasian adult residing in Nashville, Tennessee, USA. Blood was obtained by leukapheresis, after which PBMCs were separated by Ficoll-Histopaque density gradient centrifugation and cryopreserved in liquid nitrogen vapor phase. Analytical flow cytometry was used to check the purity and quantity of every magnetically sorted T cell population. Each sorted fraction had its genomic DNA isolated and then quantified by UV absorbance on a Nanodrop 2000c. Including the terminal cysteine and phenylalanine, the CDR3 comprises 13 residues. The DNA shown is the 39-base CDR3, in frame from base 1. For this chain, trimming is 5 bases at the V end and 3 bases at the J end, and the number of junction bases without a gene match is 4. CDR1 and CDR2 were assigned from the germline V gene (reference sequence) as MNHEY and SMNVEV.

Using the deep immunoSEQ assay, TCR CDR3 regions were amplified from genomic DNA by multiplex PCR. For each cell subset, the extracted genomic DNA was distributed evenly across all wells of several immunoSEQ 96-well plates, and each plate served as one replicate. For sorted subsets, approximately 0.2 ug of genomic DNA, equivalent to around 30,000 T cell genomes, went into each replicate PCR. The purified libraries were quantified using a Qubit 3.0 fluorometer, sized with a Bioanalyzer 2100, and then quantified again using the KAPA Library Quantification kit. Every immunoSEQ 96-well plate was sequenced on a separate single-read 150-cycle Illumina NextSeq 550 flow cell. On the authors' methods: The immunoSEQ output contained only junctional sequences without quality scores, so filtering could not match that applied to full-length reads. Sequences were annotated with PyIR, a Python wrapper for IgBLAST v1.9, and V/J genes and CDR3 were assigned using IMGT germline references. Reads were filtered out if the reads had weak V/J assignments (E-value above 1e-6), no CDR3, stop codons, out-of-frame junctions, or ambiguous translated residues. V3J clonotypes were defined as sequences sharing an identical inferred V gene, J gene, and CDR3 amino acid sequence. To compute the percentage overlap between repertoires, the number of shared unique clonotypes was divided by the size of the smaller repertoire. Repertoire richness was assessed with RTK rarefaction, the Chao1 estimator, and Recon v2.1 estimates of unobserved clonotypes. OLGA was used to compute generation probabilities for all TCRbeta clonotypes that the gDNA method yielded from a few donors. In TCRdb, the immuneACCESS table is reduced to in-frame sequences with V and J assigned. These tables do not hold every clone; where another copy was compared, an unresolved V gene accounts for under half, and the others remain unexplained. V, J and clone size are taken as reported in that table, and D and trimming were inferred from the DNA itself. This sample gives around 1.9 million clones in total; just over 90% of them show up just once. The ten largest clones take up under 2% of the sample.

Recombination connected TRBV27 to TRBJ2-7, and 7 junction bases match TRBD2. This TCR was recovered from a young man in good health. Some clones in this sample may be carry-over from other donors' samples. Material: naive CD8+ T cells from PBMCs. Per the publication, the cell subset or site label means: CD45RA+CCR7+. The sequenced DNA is TGTGCCAGCAGTCCCGGGGGGTTCTACGAGCAGTACTTC. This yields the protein CASSPGGFYEQYF.